This T cell receptor (beta chain) was captured by sequencing in a study of cytomegalovirus exposure and HLA in healthy donors. CDR3 size: 16 residues. Germline V gene data show CDR1 as SGHTS and CDR2 as YDEGEE. With V trimmed by 6 bases and J by 5 bases, 16 bases remained unmatched. A multiplex PCR was run with 60 Vbeta primers and 13 Jbeta primers. Generated by immunoSEQ multiplex PCR, the TCRdb table keeps only in-frame clones and is missing some. The table lists roughly 100,000 clones, around 79% of them singletons, with 5.8% in the top ten. This clonotype was sampled from a man aged 55 to 70 in good health and CMV-seropositive. What was sequenced was PBMCs. The V gene is TRBV5-8, the J gene TRBJ1-2; 7 bases are a match to TRBD1. CDR3 nucleotide sequence: TGTGCCAGCAACCACTTGACAGGGTGGTCAATGTATGGCTACACCTTC. Translated: CASNHLTGWSMYGYTF.